This record looks at one TCR beta chain sequence and its context. Antigen: not known. The CDR3 has 18 residues. V shed 0 bases and J 0 bases; nucleotides not matched to a gene: 10. Isolation recovered at least 6 million PBMCs from every sample. This sample was included in a study of blood T cells in healthy people across ages. Study conclusions and caveats: The lack of PBMC sorting stopped any conclusive naive versus antigen-experienced comparison.

Primers used in a second PCR of roughly 7 to 12 cycles were a sample-barcoded 5' primer and a J-beta primer mix. At least 2.5 million CDR3-containing paired-end reads were obtained per sample. TCRdb re-called the 5' RACE reads with MiXCR, one entry per CDR3 protein. Of 1,800,000 or so distinct CDR3 sequences listed, about 39% were seen once; the top ten hold under 30%. Sequencing input: blood. The rearrangement joins TRBV12-3 or TRBV12-4 to TRBJ1-1, with TRBD1 identical over 7 bases. The receptor comes from a human donor in good health. CDR3 sequence reads: CASSLAGWAGGMNTEAFF. CDR3 bases: TGTGCCAGCAGTTTAGCGGGGTGGGCAGGGGGGATGAACACTGAAGCTTTCTTT.